The 21 T cell receptor beta chains below all came from one sample that was sequenced in a study of control samples from healthy donors and cancer patients. Data came from immunoSEQ multiplex PCR; TCRdb stores just in-frame clones and leaves some out. The table shows over 200,000 clones, with roughly 87% occurring only once. Sequenced: PBMCs. These receptors all come from an older woman with lung cancer.

This rearrangement joins TRBV24-1 to TRBJ1-5; D not resolved. This CDR3 is built from 14 residues. Germline assignment: CDR1 KGHDR and CDR2 SFDVKD. The V and J ends lost 3 bases and 3 bases respectively, with 8 bases between them. The CDR3 loop is CATSDPGFNQPQHF. DNA for the CDR3: TGTGCCACCAGTGATCCAGGCTTCAATCAGCCCCAGCATTTT.

The V and J genes are TRBV3-1 (or the pseudogene TRBV3-2) and TRBJ2-5; no clear D. CDR1 is LGHDT and CDR2 is YNNKEL in the germline V gene (reference sequence). CDR3 length: 14 residues. Trimming removed 3 bases at V and 5 bases at J, with 13 bases between. Here the CDR3 reads CASSQQRLWETQYF. CDR3 coding DNA: TGTGCCAGCAGCCAGCAACGTCTGTGGGAGACCCAGTACTTC.

The table lists this clone with a count of one. V gene TRBV7-3 combines with J gene TRBJ2-1; D remains ambiguous. Germline CDR1 reads SGHTA; CDR2 reads FQGTGA. This CDR3 spans 13 amino acids. V lost 2 bases to trimming and J lost 4 bases, with 6 bases between them. The CDR3 region has the DNA TGTGCCAGCAGCTTAGGGCAGTACAATGAGCAGTTCTTC. It translates to CASSLGQYNEQFF.

The table lists this clone with a few counts. The V and J genes are TRBV19 and TRBJ1-2, with D possibly being TRBD1 (5 bases). Germline V gives CDR1 LNHDA, CDR2 SQIVND (reference sequence). The CDR3 runs to 15 residues. The germline V and J ends were trimmed by 9 bases and 0 bases, with 17 bases remaining between them. CDR3 region: CASGEVGGTNYGYTF. Here the CDR3 DNA reads TGTGCCAGCGGAGAAGTCGGGGGTACTAACTATGGCTACACCTTC.

The rearrangement joins TRBV2 to TRBJ2-1; 11 nucleotides align to TRBD1. Germline V gives CDR1 SNHLY, CDR2 FYNNEI. The V gene end was trimmed by 7 bases and the J gene end by 7 bases; junction bases not matched to a gene: 9. This CDR3 contains 15 residues. The CDR3 nucleotides are TGTGCCAGCACACTGATGGACAGGGGGCTTAATGAGCAGTTCTTC. Encoded protein: CASTLMDRGLNEQFF.

V and J are TRBV19 and TRBJ2-5, with D possibly TRBD2 on 6 matching bases. Trimming shortened V by 4 bases and J by 2 bases, and 17 bases separated the two germline ends. Looked up from germline, CDR1 is LNHDA and CDR2 is SQIVND (reference sequence). CDR3 length: 16 residues. CDR3 protein: CASSRRTRTTQETQYF. DNA for the CDR3: TGTGCCAGTAGTAGACGGACACGGACTACTCAAGAGACCCAGTACTTC.

This clone appeared a few times. As DNA, the CDR3 is TGTGCCAGCAGTATCCTAGGGGGTACTGAAGCTTTCTTT. This encodes CASSILGGTEAFF. The chain combines TRBV27 with TRBJ1-1; a weak D match, TRBD1 (6 bases). The CDR3 contains 13 residues. The V gene's germline CDR1 is MNHEY and CDR2 SMNVEV (reference sequence). V shed 5 bases and J shed 5 bases, with 12 bases lying between them.

The chain is built from TRBV3-1 (or the pseudogene TRBV3-2) and TRBJ2-3, with 10 bases that match TRBD2. In germline, CDR1 is LGHDT, CDR2 YNNKEL (reference sequence). V shed 6 bases, J shed 0 bases, and the junction held 0 bases outside the gene matches. The CDR3 totals 14 residues. As DNA, the CDR3 is TGTGCCAGCAGTAGCGGGGGGAGCACAGATACGCAGTATTTT. Its protein product is CASSSGGSTDTQYF.

This chain links TRBV2 with TRBJ2-2; tentative D call: TRBD2 (7 bases). V lost 7 bases, J lost 1 base, and 13 bases lay in between. CDR1 SNHLY and CDR2 FYNNEI come from the germline V gene. The CDR3 totals 15 residues. CDR3 nucleotide sequence: TGTGCCAGCAAAACCGGGGGGCGGAACACCGGGGAGCTGTTTTTT. Amino acid sequence: CASKTGGRNTGELFF.

The chain links TRBV5-6 to TRBJ1-5; the D is unclear. Per the germline V gene, CDR1 is SGHDT and CDR2 is YYEEEE. V lost 2 bases, J lost 1 base, and 10 bases lay in between. The length of the CDR3 is 15 residues. CDR3 nucleotides: TGTGCCAGCAGCTTTGGGGTAGGGAGCAATCAGCCCCAGCATTTT. Translation: CASSFGVGSNQPQHF.

This clone appeared once. The chain recombines TRBV11-2 with TRBJ2-7; D is undetermined. Trimming stripped 1 base from V and 4 bases from J, with 8 bases between. CDR1 is SGHAT and CDR2 is FQNNGV in the germline V gene. The CDR3 spans 13 residues. DNA for the CDR3: TGTGCCAGCAGCTTAGTTGCGGATTACGAGCAGTACTTC. This codes for CASSLVADYEQYF.

The gene calls are TRBV10-2 and TRBJ2-7; no clear D gene. The V and J ends lost 2 bases and 4 bases respectively, with 12 bases between them. Germline V gene data show CDR1 as WSHSY and CDR2 as SAAADI. The length of the CDR3 is 14 residues. The CDR3 bases are TGCGCCAGCAGTGAGACGACGGGCCCGTACGAGCAGTACTTC. Protein: CASSETTGPYEQYF.

The gene calls are TRBV6-1 and TRBJ1-5, with a tentative D call TRBD1 (6 bases). The CDR3 loop spans 13 amino acids. V gave up 3 bases and J gave up 7 bases, with 10 bases separating them. Per germline, CDR1 MNHNS and CDR2 SASEGT. The DNA of the CDR3 is TGTGCCAGCAGTGATCAGGGGACACAGCCCCAGCATTTT. Translated: CASSDQGTQPQHF.

The rearrangement uses TRBV19 and TRBJ2-7; 8 bases are a match to TRBD2. V shed 0 bases and J 1 base; nucleotides not matched to a gene: 5. The germline gives CDR1 LNHDA, CDR2 SQIVND (reference sequence). The CDR3 covers 16 residues. The CDR3 reads CASSIEGAGVSYEQYF. In nucleotides, the CDR3 is TGTGCCAGTAGTATAGAGGGAGCGGGAGTGTCCTACGAGCAGTACTTC.

J is TRBJ2-3 and V is TRBV11-2; D is perhaps TRBD1 (6 bases). V lost 0 bases and J 7 bases, leaving 8 bases between the germline ends. CDR1 SGHAT and CDR2 FQNNGV come from the germline V gene. The CDR3 has 13 residues. CDR3 sequence: CASSLEGANTQYF. DNA of the CDR3: TGTGCCAGCAGCTTAGAGGGGGCGAATACGCAGTATTTT.

The V gene is TRBV5-4, the J gene TRBJ1-1; D gene unclear. From germline, CDR1 is SGHNT and CDR2 YYREEE (reference sequence). The CDR3 consists of 13 residues. V shed 4 bases and J shed 5 bases, with 12 bases lying between them. The CDR3 DNA follows: TGTGCCAGCAGCCCGACGACCGGGACTGAAGCTTTCTTT. Protein sequence: CASSPTTGTEAFF.

The DNA for the CDR3 is TGTGCCAGCCAGTTATGGTACCCTGAAGCTTTCTTT. This encodes CASQLWYPEAFF. The chain uses TRBV2 and TRBJ1-1; D remains ambiguous. Per the germline V gene, CDR1 is SNHLY and CDR2 is FYNNEI. This CDR3 spans 12 amino acids. Trimming pared 8 bases from V and 6 bases from J, leaving 13 bases between. The full variable domain, rest sourced from reference TRBV2 and TRBJ1-1, is EPEVTQTPSHQVTQMGQEVILRCVPISNHLYFYWYRQILGQKVEFLVSFYNNEISEKSEIFDDQFSVERPDGSNFTLKIRSTKLEDSAMYFCASQLWYPEAFFGQGTRLTVV.

The rearrangement uses TRBV7-2 and TRBJ1-6; D is possibly TRBD1 (5 bases). CDR1 is SGHTA and CDR2 is FQGNSA in the germline V gene. The CDR3 is 14 residues long. With 3 bases removed from V and 10 bases from J, the gap between germline ends came to 13 bases. The CDR3 spells CASSFPMGGSPLHF. The CDR3 bases are TGTGCCAGCAGCTTCCCGATGGGGGGGTCACCCCTCCACTTT.

The rearrangement joins TRBV3-1 (or the pseudogene TRBV3-2) to TRBJ1-3, with D uncertain. Trimming cost V 4 bases and J 0 bases, with 16 bases left between them. CDR3 size: 17 residues. From germline, CDR1 is LGHDT and CDR2 YNNKEL (reference sequence). CDR3 DNA: TGTGCCAGCAGCCGCCTCGGGTCCACCAACTCTGGAAACACCATATATTTT. Encoded protein: CASSRLGSTNSGNTIYF.

This chain joins TRBV6-5 and TRBJ2-1; the D gene is possibly TRBD2 (5 bases). Trimming removed 5 bases at V and 1 base at J, with 9 bases between. This CDR3 region has 14 residues. Germline V CDR1 and CDR2: MNHEY, SVGAGI. The CDR3 loop is CASSMERSYNEQFF. The CDR3 DNA reads as TGTGCCAGCAGTATGGAGCGGTCCTACAATGAGCAGTTCTTC.

The J gene is TRBJ2-1, the V gene TRBV12-5; D is possibly TRBD1 (5 bases). The V and J ends lost 5 bases and 0 bases respectively, with 17 bases between them. CDR3 length equals 17 residues. Germline V gives CDR1 LGHNT, CDR2 FRNRAP. The DNA of the CDR3 is TGTGCTAGTGGTCCGCGTTTGTGGGGCAGCTCCTACAATGAGCAGTTCTTC. Protein: CASGPRLWGSSYNEQFF. The whole variable domain, filled in from reference TRBV12-5 and TRBJ2-1, reads DARVTQTPRHKVTEMGQEVTMRCQPILGHNTVFWYRQTMMQGLELLAYFRNRAPLDDSGMPKDRFSAEMPDATLATLKIQPSEPRDSAVYFCASGPRLWGSSYNEQFFGPGTRLTVL.